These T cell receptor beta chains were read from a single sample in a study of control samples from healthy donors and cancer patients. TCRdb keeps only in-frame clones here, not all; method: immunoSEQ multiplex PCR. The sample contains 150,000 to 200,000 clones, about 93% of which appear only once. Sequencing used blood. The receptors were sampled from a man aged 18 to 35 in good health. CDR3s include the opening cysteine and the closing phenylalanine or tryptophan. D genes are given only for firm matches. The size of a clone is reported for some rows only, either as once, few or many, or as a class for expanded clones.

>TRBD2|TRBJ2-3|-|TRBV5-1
TGCGCCAGCTCTGAGCGGGGGGGCACAGATACGCAGTATTTT
CASSERGGTDTQYF
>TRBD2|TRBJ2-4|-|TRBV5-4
TGTGCCAGCAGCTCCGGGACTAGCGGGGGGGAGAACATTCAGTACTTC
CASSSGTSGGENIQYF
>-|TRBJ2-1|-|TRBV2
TGTGCCAGCAGTCGGGGTGGAAGTTACAATGAGCAGTTCTTC
CASSRGGSYNEQFF
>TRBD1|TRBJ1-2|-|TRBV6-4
TGTGCCAGCAAAGAAGGGACAGGGCACCTCAGCGACTATGGCTACACCTTC
CASKEGTGHLSDYGYTF
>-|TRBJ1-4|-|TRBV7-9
TGTGCCAGCAGCGACCCGGGGGGGTCAACTAATGAAAAACTGTTTTTT
CASSDPGGSTNEKLFF
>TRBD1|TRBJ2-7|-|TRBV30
TGTGCCTTGAAGGACAGGGCTAGCTACGAGCAGTACTTC
CALKDRASYEQYF
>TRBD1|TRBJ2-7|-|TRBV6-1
TGTGCCAGCAGTGAAGCGCGACAGGGGTTTCGCGAGCAGTACTTC
CASSEARQGFREQYF
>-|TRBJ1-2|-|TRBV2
TGTGCCAGCTTGAGACAGGACGCTAACTATGGCTACACCTTC
CASLRQDANYGYTF
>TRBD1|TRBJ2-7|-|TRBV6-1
TGTGCCAGCAGTGGTCCAGCGGCGGGCAGGGGGTACGACGAGCAGTACTTC
CASSGPAAGRGYDEQYF
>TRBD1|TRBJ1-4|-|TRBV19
TGTGCCAGTAGTGGGGACAGGGGATTTGAAAAACTGTTTTTT
CASSGDRGFEKLFF
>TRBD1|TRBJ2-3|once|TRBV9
TGTGCCAGCAGTGGGACAGCTAGCACAGATACGCAGTATTTT
CASSGTASTDTQYF
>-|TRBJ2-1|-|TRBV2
TGTGCCGGATTTGTTGGGGGTCGGCAGTTCTTC
CAGFVGGRQFF
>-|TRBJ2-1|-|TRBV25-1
TGTGCCAGCAGTGAACCAGGGTCGGTCTCCTACAATGAGCAGTTCTTC
CASSEPGSVSYNEQFF
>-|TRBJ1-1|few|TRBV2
TGTGCCAGCAGTGAAGTGCGGGGCACCACTGAAGCTTTCTTT
CASSEVRGTTEAFF
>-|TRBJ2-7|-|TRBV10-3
TGTGCCATCAGTCTTGGGGACGTTTCCTACGAGCAGTACTTC
CAISLGDVSYEQYF
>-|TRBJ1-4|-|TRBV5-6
TGTGCCAGCAGCTTGGTGGTCGGCAGGGGTTACGAAAAACTGTTTTTT
CASSLVVGRGYEKLFF
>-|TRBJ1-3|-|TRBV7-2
TGTGCCAGCAGCTTAAAGGGCTCTGGAAACACCATATATTTT
CASSLKGSGNTIYF
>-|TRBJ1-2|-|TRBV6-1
TGTGCCAGCAGTGAATTCCAAGGGGACTTTGATGACTACACCTTC
CASSEFQGDFDDYTF
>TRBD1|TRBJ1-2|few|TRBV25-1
TGTGCCAGCAGCGCAGGGGGCTATGGCTACACCTTC
CASSAGGYGYTF
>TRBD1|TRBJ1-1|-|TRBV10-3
TGTGCCATGCTAGCGGAAAGACAGGGAATAACTGAAGCTTTCTTT
CAMLAERQGITEAFF
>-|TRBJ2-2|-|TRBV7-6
TGTGCCAGCAGCTTGAGCGTTGGGGACACCGGGGAGCTGTTTTTT
CASSLSVGDTGELFF
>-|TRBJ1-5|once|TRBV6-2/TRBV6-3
TGTGCCAGCAGTTATATCAGGGGCGGCAATCAGCCCCAGCATTTT
CASSYIRGGNQPQHF
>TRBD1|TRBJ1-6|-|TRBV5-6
TGTGCCAGCAGCTTGGCAGGGGGGAAAAATTCACCCCTCCACTTT
CASSLAGGKNSPLHF
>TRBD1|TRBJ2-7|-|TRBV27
TGTGCCACCTGGACAGGGTTGGAGCAGTACTTC
CATWTGLEQYF
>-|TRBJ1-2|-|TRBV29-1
TGCAGCATCTTAGACGGTGCGGGGGCGGCCCGCTATGGCTACACCTTC
CSILDGAGAARYGYTF
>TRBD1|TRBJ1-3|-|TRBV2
TGTGCCAGCAGTGAAGAGGGAGGGACAGGGACCTACTCTGGAAACACCATATATTTT
CASSEEGGTGTYSGNTIYF
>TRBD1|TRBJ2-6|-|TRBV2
TGTGCCAGCACCGGGACAGGGGGACCTGGGGCCAACGTCCTGACTTTC
CASTGTGGPGANVLTF
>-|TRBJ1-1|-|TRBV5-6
TGTGCCAGCAGCCTTCACACTGAAGCTTTCTTT
CASSLHTEAFF
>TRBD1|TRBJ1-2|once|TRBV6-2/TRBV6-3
TGTGCCAGCAGTCCCCAGGGGGTGAACTATGGCTACACCTTC
CASSPQGVNYGYTF
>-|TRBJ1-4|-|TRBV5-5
TGTGCCAGCAGCCTCAAGGGGGTGGTTGGGGAAAAACTGTTTTTT
CASSLKGVVGEKLFF
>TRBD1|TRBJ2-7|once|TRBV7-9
TGTGCCAGCAGCCAGAGGGACAGACCCTACGAGCAGTACTTC
CASSQRDRPYEQYF
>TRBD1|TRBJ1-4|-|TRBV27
TGTGCCAGCAGTTCTCAGGGGGCGGGGAATGAAAAACTGTTTTTT
CASSSQGAGNEKLFF
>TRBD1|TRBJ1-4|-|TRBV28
TGTGCCAGCAAAGGTATTACAGGGGGAACGACAGAAAAACTGTTTTTT
CASKGITGGTTEKLFF
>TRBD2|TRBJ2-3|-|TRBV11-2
TGTGCCAGCCTGACTAGCTGGAACACAGATACGCAGTATTTT
CASLTSWNTDTQYF
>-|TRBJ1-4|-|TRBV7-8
TGTGCCAGCAGGGGAGGGTGGGGTACTGAACTGTTTTTT
CASRGGWGTELFF
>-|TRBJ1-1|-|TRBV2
TGTGCCAGCAGTGCTTCCCCGAACACTGAAGCTTTCTTT
CASSASPNTEAFF
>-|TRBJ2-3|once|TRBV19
TGTGCCAGTAGTTTCGCGGCCAGGAACACAGATACGCAGTATTTT
CASSFAARNTDTQYF
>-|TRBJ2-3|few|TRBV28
TGTGCCAGCAGTTTCCCAGAGCGGGGCACAGATACGCAGTATTTT
CASSFPERGTDTQYF
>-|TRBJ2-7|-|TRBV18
TGTGCCAGCTCACCAAGGTCGAGCCACTACGAGCAGTACTTC
CASSPRSSHYEQYF
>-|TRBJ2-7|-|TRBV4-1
TGCGCCAGCAGCCAGATGACATCCACCTCCTACGAGCAGTACTTC
CASSQMTSTSYEQYF
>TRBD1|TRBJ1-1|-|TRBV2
TGTGCCAGCAGTGTCCCAGGGGGGATGAACACTGAAGCTTTCTTT
CASSVPGGMNTEAFF
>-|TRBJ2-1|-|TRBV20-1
TGCAGTGCTTCTCTGGACAATGAGCAGTTCTTC
CSASLDNEQFF
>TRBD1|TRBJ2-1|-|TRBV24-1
TGTGCCACCAGTGATACCGGGACAAGGGGGCTCGGTGAGCAGTTCTTC
CATSDTGTRGLGEQFF
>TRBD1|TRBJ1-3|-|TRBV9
TGTGCCAGCAGCGCTGGTCCGGGACAGATGATTTCTGGAAACACCATATATTTT
CASSAGPGQMISGNTIYF
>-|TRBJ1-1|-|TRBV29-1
TGCAGCGTCCTCAATTTGAGGGACACTGAAGCTTTCTTT
CSVLNLRDTEAFF
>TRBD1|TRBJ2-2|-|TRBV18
TGTGCCAGCTTCTCCGGGACAGGGAACACCGGGGAGCTGTTTTTT
CASFSGTGNTGELFF
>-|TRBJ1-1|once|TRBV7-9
TGTGCCAGCAGCTTAGGGGGGGCGGCTGCTTTCTTT
CASSLGGAAAFF
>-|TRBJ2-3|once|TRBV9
TGTGCGCGGGATACGCAGTATTTT
CARDTQYF
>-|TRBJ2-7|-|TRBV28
TGTGCCTCCCGGGGCTACGAGTTTTCCGAGCAGTACTTC
CASRGYEFSEQYF
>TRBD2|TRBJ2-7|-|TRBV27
TGTGCCAGCAAGCGGGGGAGCTCCTACGAGCAGTACTTC
CASKRGSSYEQYF
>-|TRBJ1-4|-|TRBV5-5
TGTGCCAGCAGCTTTCAGACGGATTATAATGAAAAACTGTTTTTT
CASSFQTDYNEKLFF
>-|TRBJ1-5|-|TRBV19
TGTGCCAGTAGTAGAGGTTTGCAGCCCCAGCATTTT
CASSRGLQPQHF
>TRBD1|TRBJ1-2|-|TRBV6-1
TGTGCCAGCAGTGAAGGGCTAGTTGGACAGGGACGCTCGTGGGGCTACACCTTC
CASSEGLVGQGRSWGYTF